The 16 T cell receptor beta chains below come from one sample, sequenced in a study of T cells in Graves' hyperthyroidism and ophthalmopathy (dated by TCRdb to about 2019). Libraries were prepared through multiplex PCR. Sequencing was carried out with an Illumina HiSeq 2000. TCR beta CDR3 regions were amplified from RNA transcripts. The TCR CDR3 was subjected to a first round of RT-PCR using the HTBI primer set and the Qiagen OneStep RT-PCR kit. In-frame beta chains were kept once TCRdb had trimmed the public reads at Q25 with fastp and called clones with MiXCR. A single entry per CDR3 protein holds the most common genes and DNA from its merged rows. In this sample the table shows about 480,000 distinct CDR3 sequences, approximately 15% of which occur a single time. Less than 20% of the sample goes to the ten largest clones. The sequenced sample consisted of blood. All receptors derive from a woman between 18 and 29 years old with Graves' hyperthyroidism.

This clonotype was seen at least ten times. The genes are TRBV3-1 and TRBJ1-1, with 8 bases aligning to TRBD1. Germline V gives CDR1 LGHDT, CDR2 YNNKEL (reference sequence). V lost 3 bases to trimming and J lost 8 bases; unmatched junction nucleotides: 8. The CDR3 loop spans 14 amino acids. The CDR3 DNA sequence: TGTGCCAGCAGCCAGAGGACAGGGAAATCCGAAGCTTTCTTT. The encoded protein is CASSQRTGKSEAFF.

This clonotype has a count of ten or more. CDR3: CASSQADGRGAYNEQFF. The CDR3, as DNA: TGTGCCAGCAGCCAAGCCGACGGGAGAGGGGCCTACAATGAGCAGTTCTTC. V gene TRBV4-2 combines with J gene TRBJ2-1, with D possibly being TRBD2 (6 bases). Deletions cut 1 base from V and 2 bases from J, with 15 bases between. The length of the CDR3 is 17 residues. CDR1 is LGHNA and CDR2 is YNFKEQ in the germline V gene.

This clonotype came up many times. The V and J genes are TRBV7-9 and TRBJ1-2, with D possibly matching TRBD1 (5 bases). Per germline, CDR1 SEHNR and CDR2 FQNEAQ (reference sequence). This CDR3 is built from 12 residues. Trimming shortened V by 5 bases and J by 8 bases, and 12 bases separated the two germline ends. The CDR3 loop is CASSATGWGYTF. The CDR3 DNA sequence: TGTGCCAGCAGCGCTACAGGCTGGGGCTACACCTTC.

This clonotype was seen many times. The chain links TRBV7-3 to TRBJ1-2; 11 positions agree with TRBD1. This CDR3 has 17 amino acids. The V gene end was trimmed by 2 bases and the J gene end by 0 bases; junction bases not matched to a gene: 5. CDR1 is SGHTA, CDR2 FQGTGA, per germline. CDR3 loop: CASSLFQGQGANYGYTF. The CDR3 DNA follows: TGTGCCAGCAGCTTATTTCAGGGACAGGGGGCTAACTATGGCTACACCTTC.

This clonotype has a handful of counts. V and J are TRBV5-1 and TRBJ1-4; D call uncertain. Germline V gene sequence: CDR1 SGHRS, CDR2 YFSETQ. The CDR3 covers 17 residues. The V end lost 2 bases, the J end lost 0 bases, and 14 bases lay between the germline ends. CDR3 nucleotide sequence: TGCGCCAGCAGCTTACTGCCGGGCGCTGCAACTAATGAAAAACTGTTTTTT. This codes for CASSLLPGAATNEKLFF.

The chain couples TRBV2 to TRBJ2-5, with D perhaps TRBD2 (6 bases). This CDR3 has 13 amino acids. Between the trimmed V and J ends, which lost 6 bases and 13 bases, there was a span of 21 bases. Per germline, CDR1 SNHLY and CDR2 FYNNEI. The CDR3 nucleotides read TGTGCCAGCAGCCCAAGTGGGAGCGGGCAACCGTACTTC. It specifies CASSPSGSGQPYF.

This clonotype occurred many times. The V call is TRBV11-2, the J call TRBJ2-7; 7 positions match TRBD2. The germline CDR1 and CDR2 sequences are SGHAT and FQNNGV. Trimming at V came to 5 bases and at J to 1 base, leaving 23 bases not matched to a gene. The length of the CDR3 is 20 residues. In DNA, the CDR3 is TGTGCCAGCAGCAATAGGATACCGGGACTACGGGCTCTATTTTCCTACGAGCAGTACGTC. Translated: CASSNRIPGLRALFSYEQYV.

The V gene is TRBV12-3 or TRBV12-4, the J gene TRBJ2-1; the match to TRBD1 covers 9 bases. The ends lost 6 bases at V and 6 bases at J; junction bases unmatched: 12. The CDR3 sequence is 16 residues long. The CDR3 sequence: CASSQPGTGRVNEQFF. CDR3 DNA sequence: TGTGCCAGCAGCCAACCCGGGACAGGGAGGGTCAATGAGCAGTTCTTC.

This clonotype was detected a few times. The rearrangement uses TRBV20-1 and TRBJ2-7; 8 bases map to TRBD1. V lost 3 bases, J lost 2 bases, and 9 bases stayed unmatched. From germline, CDR1 is DFQATT and CDR2 SNEGSKA (reference sequence). The CDR3 is made up of 15 amino acids. CDR3 amino acids: CSASGSATGAYEQYF. The CDR3 DNA sequence: TGCAGTGCTAGTGGGTCCGCGACAGGGGCCTACGAGCAGTACTTC.

This clonotype appeared a few times. The CDR3 DNA follows: TGTGCCACCACCCCGACCCTCAAAACTAGCGGATCCTACGAGCAGTACTTC. Amino acids: CATTPTLKTSGSYEQYF. The chain recombines TRBV15 with TRBJ2-7, with TRBD2 matching 8 bases. Unmatched junction bases numbered 15, after V lost 7 bases and J lost 1 base. Per the germline V gene, CDR1 is LNHNV and CDR2 is YYDKDF (reference sequence). This CDR3 is 17 amino acids long.

The chain couples TRBV2 to TRBJ2-7; 8 bases map to TRBD1. The germline V gene encodes CDR1 SNHLY and CDR2 FYNNEI. The CDR3 contains 14 residues. J lost 3 bases, V lost 4 bases, and 5 bases had no gene match. The CDR3 reads CASSVLQGGYEQYF. In DNA, the CDR3 is TGTGCCAGCAGTGTTTTACAGGGGGGCTACGAGCAGTACTTC.

This clonotype has just a few counts. The rearrangement joins TRBV12-3 or TRBV12-4 to TRBJ1-5; no clear D. V lost 2 bases and J 3 bases, leaving 14 bases between the germline ends. The CDR3 loop spans 16 amino acids. The CDR3 bases are TGTGCCAGCAGTTTAAGGGCGGGAGATTTCAATCAGCCCCAGCATTTT. Protein sequence: CASSLRAGDFNQPQHF.

The table lists this clonotype with many counts. The V gene is TRBV2, the J gene TRBJ2-1; TRBD2 agrees at 12 bases. V shed 3 bases, J shed 6 bases, and the junction held 9 bases outside the gene matches. The germline gives CDR1 SNHLY, CDR2 FYNNEI. The CDR3 runs 17 residues. CDR3 region: CASSDVPLAGGPNEQFF. The CDR3 bases are TGTGCCAGCAGTGATGTCCCACTAGCGGGAGGACCCAATGAGCAGTTCTTC.

The chain employs TRBV12-3 or TRBV12-4 and TRBJ2-7; TRBD1 matches at 9 bases. This CDR3 has 14 amino acids. V trimming: 7 bases; J trimming: 3 bases; junction bases outside the gene matches: 7. The CDR3 DNA follows: TGTGCCAGCACCCTAGGGGGACAGGGCTACGAGCAGTACTTC. As protein: CASTLGGQGYEQYF.

The rearrangement uses TRBV14 and TRBJ2-3; D unresolved. V was shortened by 7 bases and J by 0 bases, with 17 bases between the two germline ends. Germline CDR1 is SGHDN and CDR2 is FVKESK. This CDR3 comprises 16 residues. The CDR3, as DNA: TGTGCCAGCAATTTCCTAACCGACTCTAGCACAGATACGCAGTATTTT. This codes for CASNFLTDSSTDTQYF.

This clonotype was observed many times. The rearrangement joins TRBV6-5 to TRBJ1-1; the D is unclear. This CDR3 is 14 amino acids long. From germline, CDR1 is MNHEY and CDR2 SVGAGI. V shed 2 bases and J shed 1 base, with 8 bases lying between them. In DNA, the CDR3 is TGTGCCAGCAGTTACGCGGGCGAGAACACTGAAGCTTTCTTT. Protein: CASSYAGENTEAFF.